This T cell receptor (beta chain) was profiled in a study of human T cells and chemical hapten exposure. Overall study: Sensitization employed 2% DPC on 2 cm by 2 cm of upper inner arm skin. All patients underwent weekly scalp dosing with diphenylcyclopropenone for the full roughly 25-week study. Per-sample TCR yield variability stemmed mainly from small pooled library volume differences.

Time point here: patch test 1, 2 weeks after DPC sensitization. Regarding treatment: therapeutic diphenylcyclopropenone sensitization with weekly scalp DPC. The library tagged individual cDNA molecules with unique molecular identifiers. One entry per CDR3 protein results from TCRdb running MiXCR on the RACE reads. The profile shows 180,000 or so distinct CDR3 sequences, roughly 15% of them singletons. The V gene lost 5 bases and the J gene lost 4 bases, with 10 bases spanning the gap. The CDR3 is 13 amino acids. This TCR came from a woman aged 25 to 39 with alopecia areata. Some clones in this sample may be carry-over from other donors' samples. The material sequenced was whole blood, taken in connection with sensitization to the hapten diphenylcyclopropenone (DPC). This chain uses TRBV12-3 or TRBV12-4 with TRBJ2-3; D not certain. The DNA of the CDR3 is TGTGCCAGCAGTGTGATGAGAGCAGATACGCAGTATTTT. This codes for CASSVMRADTQYF.